The 20 T cell receptor beta chains given below trace back to one sample, sequenced in a study of T cells after yellow fever vaccination. TCRdb reanalysed the 5' RACE reads using MiXCR and keeps one entry per CDR3 protein. The sample carries 620,000 or so distinct CDR3 sequences, around 16% recorded once. Source: PBMCs, taken 5 to 6 days after the first yellow fever vaccination. These TCRs come from a man younger than 35 who received the YFV17D yellow fever vaccine.

This clonotype showed up just a few times. The rearrangement uses TRBV5-1 and TRBJ1-1; D not resolved. V was pared by 5 bases and J by 8 bases, with 16 bases between. Looked up from germline, CDR1 is SGHRS and CDR2 is YFSETQ. This CDR3 spans 13 amino acids. CDR3 in amino acids: CASRRTGEEEAFF. CDR3 sequence (DNA): TGCGCCAGCAGACGGACGGGCGAGGAGGAAGCTTTCTTT.

This chain joins TRBV9 and TRBJ2-7; D not certain. V was clipped by 2 bases and J by 3 bases, with 9 bases between them. The CDR3 contains 13 residues. CDR1 and CDR2 (germline): SGDLS, YYNGEE. DNA of the CDR3: TGTGCCAGCAGCGTCGATAATTACTACGAGCAGTACTTC. It specifies CASSVDNYYEQYF.

The V gene is TRBV28, the J gene TRBJ1-4; 8 bases are shared with TRBD1. CDR1 is MDHEN, CDR2 SYDVKM, per germline. The CDR3 extends over 14 amino acids. The V gene end was trimmed by 8 bases and the J gene end by 8 bases; junction bases not matched to a gene: 10. The CDR3 nucleotides are TGTGCCAGCGGAACGACAGGGGAGCGAGAAAAACTGTTTTTT. It is translated as CASGTTGEREKLFF.

This clonotype was seen many times. The chain has TRBV6-5 and TRBJ2-5, with D possibly TRBD1 on 5 matching bases. The germline CDR1 and CDR2 sequences are MNHEY and SVGAGI. V lost 3 bases and J 1 base, leaving 12 bases between the germline ends. This CDR3 is 15 amino acids long. The CDR3 is CASSYTGRVQETQYF. CDR3 in DNA: TGTGCCAGCAGTTATACCGGCAGGGTCCAAGAGACCCAGTACTTC.

The chain has TRBV6-2 or TRBV6-3 and TRBJ2-1; 7 bases map to TRBD1. CDR3 size: 13 residues. V lost 8 bases and J lost 2; bases outside the gene matches: 3. From germline, CDR1 is MNHEY and CDR2 SVGEGT. The CDR3 DNA is TGTGCCAGCGGGACAGACCCCTACAATGAGCAGTTCTTC. This translates into CASGTDPYNEQFF.

This chain connects TRBV5-4 to TRBJ2-2, with 7 bases identical to TRBD1. Germline CDR1 and CDR2: SGHNT and YYREEE (reference sequence). The CDR3 is 15 residues long. V lost 3 bases to trimming and J lost 0 bases; unmatched junction nucleotides: 2. CDR3 protein: CASSWDSANTGELFF. In DNA form, the CDR3 reads TGTGCCAGCAGCTGGGACAGCGCGAACACCGGGGAGCTGTTTTTT.

V gene TRBV29-1 combines with J gene TRBJ2-3; D unclear. The germline V and J ends were trimmed by 6 bases and 1 base, with 8 bases remaining between them. This CDR3 comprises 12 residues. Germline CDR1 reads SQVTM; CDR2 reads ANQGSEA. This chain's CDR3 is CSVRHGTDTQYF. DNA for the CDR3: TGCAGCGTAAGACACGGCACAGATACGCAGTATTTT.

This clonotype was counted between two and nine times. This chain joins TRBV12-3 or TRBV12-4 and TRBJ2-2, with TRBD2 matching 9 bases. The CDR3 totals 15 residues. The V and J ends lost 6 bases and 1 base, in that order; junction bases with no gene match: 3. The CDR3 sequence: CASRELAGNTGELFF. The DNA of the CDR3 is TGTGCCAGCAGAGAACTAGCGGGGAACACCGGGGAGCTGTTTTTT.

This clonotype showed up just a few times. This chain joins TRBV3-1 and TRBJ2-5; 8 bases map to TRBD2. The CDR3 spans 14 residues. V shed 6 bases and J 1 base; nucleotides not matched to a gene: 4. CDR1 LGHDT and CDR2 YNNKEL come from the germline V gene (reference sequence). The CDR3: CASRAGEGQETQYF. The CDR3 DNA reads TGTGCCAGCAGAGCGGGGGAGGGCCAAGAGACCCAGTACTTC.

The chain links TRBV12-5 to TRBJ2-7, with D hard to call. Germline CDR1 is LGHNT and CDR2 is FRNRAP. V shed 6 bases and J shed 3 bases, with 12 bases lying between them. This CDR3 has 13 residues. The CDR3 DNA reads TGTGCTAGTGGCACGGCAGCCGGCTACGAGCAGTACTTC. This codes for CASGTAAGYEQYF.

This clonotype was seen more than once but under ten times. CDR3 sequence: CASKYGYGYTF. CDR3 bases: TGTGCCAGCAAGTACGGTTATGGCTACACCTTC. The V call is TRBV6-2 or TRBV6-3, the J call TRBJ1-2; D not certain. This CDR3 contains 11 residues. From germline, CDR1 is MNHEY and CDR2 SVGEGT. The ends were cut back, 7 bases at V and 5 bases at J, with 8 bases in the middle.

This chain connects TRBV5-1 to TRBJ1-1; unclear D gene. Trimming removed 0 bases from V and 5 bases from J, with 8 bases in between. Germline CDR1 SGHRS, CDR2 YFSETQ. The CDR3 loop spans 13 amino acids. The CDR3 protein is CASSLGAQTEAFF. In nucleotides, the CDR3 is TGCGCCAGCAGCTTGGGGGCGCAGACTGAAGCTTTCTTT.

The chain is built from TRBV18 and TRBJ1-4, with no clear D. Germline-derived CDR1 and CDR2 are KGHSH and LQKENI. The CDR3 has 14 residues. V dropped 5 bases and J dropped 0 bases, with 7 bases sitting between them. CDR3 residues: CASSSTSTNEKLFF. DNA of the CDR3: TGTGCCAGCTCATCCACCTCAACTAATGAAAAACTGTTTTTT.

About this clonotype: The germline gene is not matched at one end of the junction; a read error may be the cause. The rearrangement joins TRBV30 to TRBJ2-1; D call uncertain. The germline CDR1 and CDR2 sequences are GTSNPN and SVGIG (reference sequence). The CDR3 is 13 amino acids. The CDR3 reads CAWSVQPYIEQFF. DNA for the CDR3: TGTGCCTGGAGTGTTCAACCCTACATTGAGCAGTTCTTC.

In this sample, this clonotype turned up a few times. V is TRBV5-1 and J is TRBJ2-3; 9 positions match TRBD2. V lost 3 bases to trimming and J lost 0 bases; unmatched junction nucleotides: 2. CDR1 and CDR2 from the germline V gene are SGHRS and YFSETQ. There are 15 residues in the CDR3. The CDR3, as DNA: TGCGCCAGCAGCTCAGGACTAGCGAGCACAGATACGCAGTATTTT. This sequence encodes CASSSGLASTDTQYF.

This clonotype was seen a handful of times. The chain carries TRBV6-1 and TRBJ2-3; 8 bases fit TRBD2. CDR3 length: 17 residues. Germline V gene data show CDR1 as MNHNS and CDR2 as SASEGT. J gave up 4 bases and V 6 bases, and 15 bases lay outside the gene matches. Written as DNA, the CDR3 is TGTGCCAGCAGCCCGCTGGGGAGCGGGGGAAGATCAGATACGCAGTATTTT. Translating gives CASSPLGSGGRSDTQYF.

This clonotype turned up a few times. This chain links TRBV5-5 with TRBJ1-4, with TRBD1 as a possible D gene (5 bases). This CDR3 spans 14 amino acids. Trimming removed 2 bases at V and 8 bases at J, with 13 bases between. Germline V lookup: CDR1 SGHKS, CDR2 YYEKEE (reference sequence). The CDR3 loop reads CASSLGHRNEKLFF. The CDR3 DNA reads TGTGCCAGCAGCTTAGGACACAGGAACGAAAAACTGTTTTTT. Combining the CDR3 with reference TRBV5-5 and TRBJ1-4 gives the whole variable domain DAGVTQSPTHLIKTRGQQVTLRCSPISGHKSVSWYQQVLGQGPQFIFQYYEKEERGRGNFPDRFSARQFPNYSSELNVNALLLGDSALYLCASSLGHRNEKLFFGSGTQLSVL.

The chain joins TRBV7-9 to TRBJ2-7; D is perhaps TRBD1 (7 bases). Germline CDR1 SEHNR, CDR2 FQNEAQ (reference sequence). The CDR3 is 13 amino acids. V was shortened by 3 bases and J by 3 bases, with 9 bases between the two germline ends. The CDR3 loop reads CASSFRGVYEQYF. CDR3 nucleotide sequence: TGTGCCAGCAGCTTCAGGGGGGTCTACGAGCAGTACTTC.

The gene calls are TRBV12-3 or TRBV12-4 and TRBJ2-5, with D uncertain. The CDR3 is made up of 14 amino acids. V was trimmed by 4 bases and J by 5 bases, leaving 14 bases between them. The CDR3 DNA follows: TGTGCCAGCAGTTCGGTGGGGATGGGGGAGACCCAGTACTTC. It translates to CASSSVGMGETQYF.

This clonotype was observed a handful of times. The chain is built from TRBV18 and TRBJ2-1; TRBD2 matches 13 bases. Germline V CDR1 and CDR2: KGHSH, LQKENI. The V gene end was trimmed by 6 bases and the J gene end by 8 bases; junction bases not matched to a gene: 10. The length of the CDR3 is 16 residues. CDR3 amino acids: CASSPPGLAGSDEQFF. The CDR3 bases are TGTGCCAGCTCGCCCCCGGGACTAGCGGGGAGCGATGAGCAGTTCTTC.